The clone carrying this T cell receptor (beta chain) has more than one count but fewer than ten. The antigen is undetermined. Quantitative 5'-RACE was performed with molecular barcodes, and it yielded the TCR beta libraries. TCRdb reprocessed the 5' RACE reads with MiXCR, giving one entry per CDR3 protein. The table shows approximately 440,000 distinct CDR3 sequences, with approximately 17% occurring only once. The source of the sample is a study of CD8 T cells in ankylosing spondylitis. The study, taken as a whole, reports: Ankylosing spondylitis blood appeared to carry a characteristic TCR beta motif of roughly eight highly homologous variants. A number of the motif variants had already been described in reactive arthritis synovial fluid and blood.

CDR3 length: 13 amino acids. CDR1 and CDR2 (germline): SEHNR, FQNEAQ (reference sequence). V dropped 5 bases and J dropped 3 bases, with 11 bases sitting between them. The clonotype comes from a male donor with ankylosing spondylitis. What was sequenced was blood, either unsorted or a sorted T cell fraction (not recorded which). The genes are TRBV7-9 and TRBJ2-7; D might be TRBD2 (6 bases). The CDR3 DNA sequence: TGTGCCAGCAGCCCGGACGGGGGCTACGAGCAGTACTTC. Translation: CASSPDGGYEQYF. Supplemented by reference TRBV7-9 and TRBJ2-7, the full variable domain reads DTGVSQNPRHKITKRGQNVTFRCDPISEHNRLYWYRQTLGQGPEFLTYFQNEAQLEKSRLLSDRFSAERPKGSFSTLEIQRTEQGDSAMYLCASSPDGGYEQYFGPGTRLTVT.